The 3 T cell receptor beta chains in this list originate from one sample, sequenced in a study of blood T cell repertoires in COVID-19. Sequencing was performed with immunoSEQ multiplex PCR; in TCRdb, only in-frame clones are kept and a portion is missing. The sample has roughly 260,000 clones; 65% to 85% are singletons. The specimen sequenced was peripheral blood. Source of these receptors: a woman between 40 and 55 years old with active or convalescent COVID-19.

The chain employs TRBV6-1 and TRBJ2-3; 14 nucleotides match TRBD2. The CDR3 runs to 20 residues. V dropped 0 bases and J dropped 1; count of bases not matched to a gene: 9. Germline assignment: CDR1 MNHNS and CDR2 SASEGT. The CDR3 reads CASSEAVGLAGASRTDTQYF. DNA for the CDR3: TGTGCCAGCAGTGAAGCGGTGGGACTAGCGGGGGCATCGCGCACAGATACGCAGTATTTT.

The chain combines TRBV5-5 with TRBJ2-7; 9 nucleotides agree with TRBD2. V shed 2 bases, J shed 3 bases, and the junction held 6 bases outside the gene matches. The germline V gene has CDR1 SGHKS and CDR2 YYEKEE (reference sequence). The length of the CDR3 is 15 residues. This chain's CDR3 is CASSFSTSGYYEQYF. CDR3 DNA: TGTGCCAGCAGCTTTTCAACTAGCGGGTACTACGAGCAGTACTTC.

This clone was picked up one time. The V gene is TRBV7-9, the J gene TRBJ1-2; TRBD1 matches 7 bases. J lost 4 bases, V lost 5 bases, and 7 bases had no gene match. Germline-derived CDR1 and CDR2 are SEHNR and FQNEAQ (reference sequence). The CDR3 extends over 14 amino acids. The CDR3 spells CASSRTGNFYGYTF. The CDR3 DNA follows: TGTGCCAGCAGCCGGACAGGAAACTTCTATGGCTACACCTTC. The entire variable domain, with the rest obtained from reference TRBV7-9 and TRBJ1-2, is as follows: DTGVSQNPRHKITKRGQNVTFRCDPISEHNRLYWYRQTLGQGPEFLTYFQNEAQLEKSRLLSDRFSAERPKGSFSTLEIQRTEQGDSAMYLCASSRTGNFYGYTFGSGTRLTVV.